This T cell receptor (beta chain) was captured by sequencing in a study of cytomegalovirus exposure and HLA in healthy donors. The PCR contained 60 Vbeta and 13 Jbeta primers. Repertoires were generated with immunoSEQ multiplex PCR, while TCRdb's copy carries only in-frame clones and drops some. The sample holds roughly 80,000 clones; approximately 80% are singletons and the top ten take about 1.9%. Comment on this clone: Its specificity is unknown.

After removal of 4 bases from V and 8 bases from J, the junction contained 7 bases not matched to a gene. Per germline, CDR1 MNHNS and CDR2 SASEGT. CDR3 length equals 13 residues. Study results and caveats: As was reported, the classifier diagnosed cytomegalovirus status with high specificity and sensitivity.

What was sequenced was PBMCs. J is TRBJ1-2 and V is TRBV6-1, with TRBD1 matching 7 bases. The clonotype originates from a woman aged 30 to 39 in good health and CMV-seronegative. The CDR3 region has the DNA TGTGCCAGCAGTGGCGACAGGGAGTTGGGCTACACCTTC. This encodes CASSGDRELGYTF.